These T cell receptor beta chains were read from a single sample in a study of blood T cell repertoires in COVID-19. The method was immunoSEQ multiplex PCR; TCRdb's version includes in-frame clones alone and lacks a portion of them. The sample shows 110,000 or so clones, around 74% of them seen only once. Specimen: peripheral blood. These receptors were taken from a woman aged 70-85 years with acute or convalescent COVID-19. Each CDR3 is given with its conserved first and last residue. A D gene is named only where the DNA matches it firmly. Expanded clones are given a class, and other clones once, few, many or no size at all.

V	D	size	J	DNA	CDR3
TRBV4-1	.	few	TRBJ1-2	TGCGCCAGCAGCCAAGATGCAGGGTCCTATGGCTACACCTTC	CASSQDAGSYGYTF
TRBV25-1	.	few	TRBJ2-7	TGTGCCAGCAGCAAGACAGGATACGAGCAGTACTTC	CASSKTGYEQYF
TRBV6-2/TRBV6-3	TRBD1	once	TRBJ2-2	TGTGCCAGCAGCCCGGACAGGGAGCCATCCGGGGAGCTGTTTTTT	CASSPDREPSGELFF
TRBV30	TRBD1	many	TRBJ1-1	TGTGCCTGGAGTGCTGGGCACGACAGGGGGATCCTGAACACTGAAGCTTTCTTT	CAWSAGHDRGILNTEAFF
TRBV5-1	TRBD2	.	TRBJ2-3	TGCGCCAGCAGCTTGGGAGCGGGGGGCCAGGATACGCAGTATTTT	CASSLGAGGQDTQYF
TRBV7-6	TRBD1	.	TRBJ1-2	TGTGCCAGCAGCTTAGCCCCGTCAGGGGGCCTCCATGGCTACACCTTC	CASSLAPSGGLHGYTF
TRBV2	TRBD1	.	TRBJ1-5	TGTGCCAGCAGTGAGACAGGGGCGGTAAATCAGCCCCAGCATTTT	CASSETGAVNQPQHF
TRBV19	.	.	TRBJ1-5	TGTGCCAGTAGCGGAGGACAGCATAGCAATCAGCCCCAGCATTTT	CASSGGQHSNQPQHF
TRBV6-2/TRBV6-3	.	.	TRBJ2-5	TGTGCCAGCAGTTACTCGGAACAGGGTTTCGAGGGGACCCAGTACTTC	CASSYSEQGFEGTQYF
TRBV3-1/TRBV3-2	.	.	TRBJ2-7	TGTGCCAGCAGTCTACAGGGTGACTTCTACGAGCAGTACTTC	CASSLQGDFYEQYF
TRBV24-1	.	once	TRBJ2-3	TGTGCCACCAGTGATTCGGGGGGCTCGGATACGCAGTATTTT	CATSDSGGSDTQYF
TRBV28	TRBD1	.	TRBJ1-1	TGTGCCAGCAGGACACAGGGGACGGACACTGAAGCTTTCTTT	CASRTQGTDTEAFF
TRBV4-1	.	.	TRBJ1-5	TGCGCCAGCAGCTCAACCGGGGGACAGCCCCAGCATTTT	CASSSTGGQPQHF
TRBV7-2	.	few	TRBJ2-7	TGTGCCGGGGGGTTCGGACGGTTGTCCAACGAGCAGTACTTC	CAGGFGRLSNEQYF
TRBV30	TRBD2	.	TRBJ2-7	TGTGCCTGGAGTGTCTTGGGACTAGCGGGAGCCTACGAGCAGTACTTC	CAWSVLGLAGAYEQYF
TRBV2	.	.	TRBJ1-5	TGTGCCAGCAGTGTTTCGCCACCGACAGGAAGGAGCAATCAGCCCCAGCATTTT	CASSVSPPTGRSNQPQHF
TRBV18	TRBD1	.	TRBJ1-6	TGTGCCAGCTCACCGACAGGGCTTGTTGATTCACCCCTCCACTTT	CASSPTGLVDSPLHF
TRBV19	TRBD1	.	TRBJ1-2	TGTGCCAGTACCGGGGGACAGAGAAACTATGGCTACACCTTC	CASTGGQRNYGYTF
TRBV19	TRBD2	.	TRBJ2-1	TGTGCCAGTAGTGGGTGGAGCGGGAACAATGAGCAGTTCTTC	CASSGWSGNNEQFF
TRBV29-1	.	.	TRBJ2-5	TGCAGCGTGCGCACACAGATAGAAGAGACCCAGTACTTC	CSVRTQIEETQYF
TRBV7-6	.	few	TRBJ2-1	TGTGCCAGCAGCTTCCAGGGGTTCGAGCAGTTCTTC	CASSFQGFEQFF
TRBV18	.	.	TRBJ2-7	TGTGCCAGCTCACGGGGCACGAACTACGAGCAGTACTTC	CASSRGTNYEQYF
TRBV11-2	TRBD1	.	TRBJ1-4	TGTGCCAGCAGCTTAGGGCGACAGGGAAACGAAAAACTGTTTTTT	CASSLGRQGNEKLFF
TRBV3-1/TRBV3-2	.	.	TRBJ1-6	TGTGCCAGCAGCACACGGACAGATAATTCACCCCTCCACTTT	CASSTRTDNSPLHF
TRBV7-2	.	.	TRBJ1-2	TGTGCCAGCAGCTTAAATGGCGGGCTTGGCTACACCTTC	CASSLNGGLGYTF
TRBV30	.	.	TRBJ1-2	TGTGCCTGGAGTTCCCTTCGGACAGTAGCTAACTATGGCTACACCTTC	CAWSSLRTVANYGYTF
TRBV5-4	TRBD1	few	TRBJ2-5	TGTGCCAGCTCCAGGGGGCGAGAGACCCAGTACTTC	CASSRGRETQYF
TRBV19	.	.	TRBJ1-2	TGTGCCAGTAGTACCTCCACTCATACTACCTATGGCTACACCTTC	CASSTSTHTTYGYTF
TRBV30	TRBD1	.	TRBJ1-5	TGTGCCTGGAGCGGACAGGGCTATCAGCCCCAGCATTTT	CAWSGQGYQPQHF
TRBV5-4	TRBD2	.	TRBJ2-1	TGTGCCAGCAGCCGAGCGGGGTATGAGCAGTTCTTC	CASSRAGYEQFF
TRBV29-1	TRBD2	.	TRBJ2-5	TGCAGCGGGAGCGGGGGGCGCCGGGAGACCCAGTACTTC	CSGSGGRRETQYF
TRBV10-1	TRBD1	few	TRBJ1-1	TGCGCCAGCAGGACAGGGCAGAACACTGAAGCTTTCTTT	CASRTGQNTEAFF
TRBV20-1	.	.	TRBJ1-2	TGCAGTGCTAGAGTCGAGTATGGCTACACCTTC	CSARVEYGYTF
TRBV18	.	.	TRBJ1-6	TGTGCCAGCTGTGCCAGGAATTCACCCCTCCACTTT	CASCARNSPLHF
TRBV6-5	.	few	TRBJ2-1	TGTGCCAGCAGTCTCCTTACTCCTACTAGCCATGAGCAGTTCTTC	CASSLLTPTSHEQFF
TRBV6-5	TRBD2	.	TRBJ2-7	TGTGCCAGCAGTTACGCGGGGGTAAGCGAGCAGTACTTC	CASSYAGVSEQYF
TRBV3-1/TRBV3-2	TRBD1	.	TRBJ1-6	TGTGCCAGCGGACAGGGGGCTTCACCCCTCCACTTT	CASGQGASPLHF
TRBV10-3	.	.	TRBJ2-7	TGTGCCATCAGTGAGGTTAGGAGCTCCTACGAGCAGTACTTC	CAISEVRSSYEQYF
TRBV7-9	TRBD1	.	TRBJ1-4	TGTGCCAGCAGCCCAGGACAGGGTTCTAATGAAAAACTGTTTTTT	CASSPGQGSNEKLFF
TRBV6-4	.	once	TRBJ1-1	TGTGCCAGCAGTGAGGGGGCGAACACTGAAGCTTTCTTT	CASSEGANTEAFF
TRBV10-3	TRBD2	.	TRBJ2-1	TGTGCCATCAGTGAGTCCAGCGGGGGATTCTATGAGCAGTTCTTC	CAISESSGGFYEQFF
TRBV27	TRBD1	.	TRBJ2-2	TGTGCCAGCAGTTTCGGGACAGGGACCCTCGCCGGGGAGCTGTTTTTT	CASSFGTGTLAGELFF
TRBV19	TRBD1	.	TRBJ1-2	TGTGCCAGTAGTTTTACACCCGGGACAGACTCCTATGGCTACACCTTC	CASSFTPGTDSYGYTF
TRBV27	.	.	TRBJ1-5	TGTGCCAGCAGACAAAGGGGCGGTCAGCCCCAGCATTTT	CASRQRGGQPQHF
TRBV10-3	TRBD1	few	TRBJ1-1	TGTGCCACCCAGGGGGTGGCTGAAGCTTTCTTT	CATQGVAEAFF
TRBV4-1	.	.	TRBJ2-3	TGCGCCAGCCTTAGCCGGGAGACTGATACAGATACGCAGTATTTT	CASLSRETDTDTQYF
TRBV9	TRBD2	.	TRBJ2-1	TGTGCCAGCAGCCCTGGGACTAGCGGGTACTCATACAATGAGCAGTTCTTC	CASSPGTSGYSYNEQFF
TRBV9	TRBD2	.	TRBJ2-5	TGTGCCAGCAGCGTAGTAAGCGGGGGGGCCTTCGGGGAGACCCAGTACTTC	CASSVVSGGAFGETQYF
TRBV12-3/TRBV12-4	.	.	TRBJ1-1	TGTGCCAGCAGCCCTGACAGGAAGACTGAAGCTTTCTTT	CASSPDRKTEAFF
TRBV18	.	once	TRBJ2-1	TGTGCCAGCTCACCAGGATCAGGTGGGTATGAGCAGTTCTTC	CASSPGSGGYEQFF
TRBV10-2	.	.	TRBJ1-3	TGCGCCAGCAGTGAGGCGGGAACTGGAAACACCATATATTTT	CASSEAGTGNTIYF
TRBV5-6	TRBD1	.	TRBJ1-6	TGTGCCAGCAGCTCGACAGGGGGGAGTTCACCCCTCCACTTT	CASSSTGGSSPLHF
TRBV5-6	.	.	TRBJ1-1	TGTGCCAGCAGCTCCCAAGGTAGCCCGAACACTGAAGCTTTCTTT	CASSSQGSPNTEAFF
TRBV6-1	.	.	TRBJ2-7	TGTGCCAGCAGTGAAACCCAGGGGACCTACGAGCAGTACTTC	CASSETQGTYEQYF